A selection of T cell receptor beta chains follows, all from one sample in a study of Graves' ophthalmopathy and Graves' hyperthyroidism. MiXCR was run by TCRdb on the multiplex PCR reads, yielding one entry per CDR3 protein. The repertoire holds about 620,000 distinct CDR3 sequences, with about 24% as singletons. The specimen sequenced was peripheral blood. The receptors derive from a woman younger than 30 with stable Graves' hyperthyroidism. Some clones in this sample may be carry-over from other donors' samples. The CDR3 runs from the conserved cysteine through the conserved F or W. D genes are given only for firm matches. Rows give clone size only sometimes, using once, few, many, or a class for an expanded clone.

>TRBV6-2/TRBV6-3|many|TRBJ1-1|TRBD1
TGTGCCAGCAGTTACCCGGGACAGGGGAACACTGAAGCTTTCTTT
CASSYPGQGNTEAFF
>TRBV6-1|many|TRBJ1-2|-
TGTGCCAGCACTGACCCTCCGGGGGGCTACACCTTC
CASTDPPGGYTF
>TRBV15|-|TRBJ1-1|-
TGTGCCACGCGGACAGATCTGAACACTGAAGCTTTCTTT
CATRTDLNTEAFF
>TRBV20-1|many|TRBJ1-2|TRBD1
TGCAGTGCTAGGGAGGGGACAGGGGTTTTGATCACCTTC
CSAREGTGVLITF
>TRBV12-3/TRBV12-4|few|TRBJ2-7|-
TGTGCCAGCAGTTTAAGGTCAGCACGGGCGTACGAGCAGTACTTC
CASSLRSARAYEQYF
>TRBV24-1|many|TRBJ1-5|-
TGTGCCACCAGTGACGGACGAATATACCAGCCCCAGCATTTT
CATSDGRIYQPQHF
>TRBV2|many|TRBJ1-1|TRBD1
TGTGCCAGCTGTGACAGGGTTAACACTGAAGCTTTCTTT
CASCDRVNTEAFF
>TRBV20-1|-|TRBJ2-7|-
TGCAGTGTCCGGGCCTCAACCTCCTACGAGCAGTACTTC
CSVRASTSYEQYF
>TRBV20-1|many|TRBJ2-5|TRBD2
TGCAGTGCTAGATCTGGGGTAGCGGGGGGTCAAGAGACCCAGTACTTC
CSARSGVAGGQETQYF
>TRBV29-1|-|TRBJ2-7|TRBD1
TGCAGCGTTCCGGGACAGGGGCGAAAAGGGGGATACGAGCAGTACTTC
CSVPGQGRKGGYEQYF
>TRBV6-1|-|TRBJ2-7|TRBD2
TGTGCCAGCAGGCAGCCGGGACTAGGAGACGAGCAGTACTTC
CASRQPGLGDEQYF
>TRBV28|-|TRBJ2-7|-
TGTGCCAGCAGTGGGGCAGGGAAGTCCTACGAGCAGTACTTC
CASSGAGKSYEQYF
>TRBV6-1|many|TRBJ1-5|-
TGTGCCAGCAGTGAAAACTCCAGGGGAGACAATCAGCCCCAGCATTTT
CASSENSRGDNQPQHF
>TRBV9|-|TRBJ1-2|-
TGTGCCAGCAGCGTAGAAGCGGTGGGCTATGGCTACACCTTC
CASSVEAVGYGYTF
>TRBV12-3/TRBV12-4|-|TRBJ2-7|TRBD1
TGTGCCAGCAGCGTCGCCGGGACAGGGCGCCACGAGCAGTACTTC
CASSVAGTGRHEQYF
>TRBV7-8|-|TRBJ1-1|-
TGTGCCAGCAGCTCAACCGCCGATATGAGCACTGAAGCTTTCTTT
CASSSTADMSTEAFF
>TRBV6-2/TRBV6-3|many|TRBJ1-5|-
TGTGCCAGCAGTTACTCGATCCTCGACCAGGTCAACAATCAGCCCCAGCATTTT
CASSYSILDQVNNQPQHF
>TRBV10-3|many|TRBJ2-5|-
TGTGCCATCAGCCGAGACGGTTCCCTCGGACAAGAGACCCAGTACTTC
CAISRDGSLGQETQYF
>TRBV2|few|TRBJ2-7|-
TGTGCCAGCAGTGAGATACAGGGCTACGAGCAGCACTTC
CASSEIQGYEQHF
>TRBV20-1|many|TRBJ1-1|-
TGCAGTGCTAGTTTCAGGAACACTGAAGCTTTCTTT
CSASFRNTEAFF
>TRBV6-1|many|TRBJ1-1|-
TGTGCCAGCAGTGAATGGGCCATCGAGGACACTGAAGCTTTCTTT
CASSEWAIEDTEAFF
>TRBV12-3/TRBV12-4|-|TRBJ2-4|-
TGTGCCAGCAGTTCCTACGGAGGAAACATTCAGTACTTC
CASSSYGGNIQYF
>TRBV5-1|many|TRBJ1-1|-
TGCGCCAGCAGCCCCTCCGTGGGCAAGGGGGGGACTGAAGCTTTCTTT
CASSPSVGKGGTEAFF
>TRBV19|-|TRBJ1-2|-
TGTGCCAGTAGATCTTCCGCTTGGGACACTGCTGGCTACACCTTC
CASRSSAWDTAGYTF
>TRBV2|-|TRBJ1-2|-
TGTGCCAGTAGTACATCAGGGTGGTATGGCTACACCTTC
CASSTSGWYGYTF
>TRBV5-1|-|TRBJ1-1|-
TGCGCCAGCAGCAGACAGTCGTCCGGCACTGAAGCTTTCTTT
CASSRQSSGTEAFF
>TRBV4-1|many|TRBJ2-7|-
TGCGCCAGCAGCCAACCAGGGCTAGAGTACGAGCAGTACTTC
CASSQPGLEYEQYF
>TRBV6-1|many|TRBJ1-6|TRBD1
TGTGCCAATAAGGGACAGAGGGATTCACCCCTCCACTTT
CANKGQRDSPLHF
>TRBV9|many|TRBJ1-2|-
TGTGCCAGCAGCGTAAATGGGGGTGGCTACACCTTC
CASSVNGGGYTF